Listed below are T cell receptor beta chains from one sample, sequenced in a study of cytomegalovirus exposure and HLA in healthy donors. Measured with immunoSEQ multiplex PCR; TCRdb has only the in-frame clones, and not every one. Altogether 250,000 to 300,000 clones are present, approximately 91% being singletons, with the ten largest covering about 1.7%. The sequencing input was PBMCs. The receptors stem from a girl aged 2 to 10 in good health and CMV-seronegative. The CDR3 runs from the conserved cysteine through the conserved F or W.

TRBV11-2 CASSLTGGAYNEQFF
TRBV7-9 CASSLAGGLDTQYF
TRBV5-6 CASSLMIGQEANEQFF
TRBV27 CASSYWDSSGYTF
TRBV7-9 CASSLAGGQETQYF
TRBV10-2 CASSESATGNQPQHF
TRBV11-1 CASSPGTSGRSITDTQYF
TRBV7-2 CASSRDRGSYNEQFF
TRBV5-8 CASSFLGQGANYGYTF
TRBV7-8 CASSQDRTLFKADEKLFF
TRBV27 CASSLSGGSYEQYF
TRBV7-3 CASSEGSGGYYNEQFF
TRBV6-1 CATKRTGTNTGELFF
TRBV19 CASSIDSGQGTSYEQYF
TRBV6-1 CASSGGFEQYF
TRBV5-1 CASSFPRQGARETQYF
TRBV4-1 CASSPLGLAGGQTSTDTQYF
TRBV10-1 CASSDNGGNTEAFF